The T cell receptor (beta chain) under discussion was sequenced for a study of T cell responses to AZD1222 COVID-19 vaccine. Points from the study as a whole: Clonal diversity was possibly underestimated, and the donors were mostly white British, with more females. Two AZD1222 doses significantly raised spike-specific TCR breadth and depth over controls. In the spike-specific TCR repertoire, nearly half reportedly target unmutated variant regions.

With regard to this clone: Its antigen is unidentified.

Sequenced by immunoSEQ multiplex PCR; TCRdb stores in-frame clones only, minus some. This sample has 90,000 to 120,000 clones, with around nine tenths found just once. The receptor comes from an adult who received the MenACWY meningococcal vaccine as a control. The sample in question was peripheral blood, obtained 28 days after the second dose of the MenACWY control vaccine.

The CDR3 DNA sequence: TGTGCCAGCGAAACTGGGACTTGCAATCAGCCCCAGCATTTT. It yields the protein CASETGTCNQPQHF. The chain carries TRBV25-1 and TRBJ1-5; tentatively, D is TRBD1 (5 bases). This CDR3 has 14 residues. Germline V gives CDR1 MGHDK, CDR2 SYGVNS. Trimming shortened V by 8 bases and J by 2 bases, and 13 bases separated the two germline ends.